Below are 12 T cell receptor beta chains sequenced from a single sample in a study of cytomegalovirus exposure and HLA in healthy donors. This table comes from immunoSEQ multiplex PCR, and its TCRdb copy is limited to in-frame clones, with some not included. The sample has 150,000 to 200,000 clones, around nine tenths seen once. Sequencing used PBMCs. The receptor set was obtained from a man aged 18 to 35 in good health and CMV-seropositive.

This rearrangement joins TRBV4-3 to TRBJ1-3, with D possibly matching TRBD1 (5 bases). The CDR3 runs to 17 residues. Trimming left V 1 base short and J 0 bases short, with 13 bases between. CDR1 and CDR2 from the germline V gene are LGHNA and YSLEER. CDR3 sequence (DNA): TGCGCCAGCAGCCAAGGTGCGGCAGGGCCCTCTGGAAACACCATATATTTT. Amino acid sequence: CASSQGAAGPSGNTIYF.

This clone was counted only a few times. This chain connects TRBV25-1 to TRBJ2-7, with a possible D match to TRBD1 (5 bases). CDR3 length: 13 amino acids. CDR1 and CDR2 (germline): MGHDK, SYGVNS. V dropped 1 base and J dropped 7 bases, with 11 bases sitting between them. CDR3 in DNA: TGTGCCAGCAGTGAATCGACAGTCTCGGAGCAGTACTTC. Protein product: CASSESTVSEQYF.

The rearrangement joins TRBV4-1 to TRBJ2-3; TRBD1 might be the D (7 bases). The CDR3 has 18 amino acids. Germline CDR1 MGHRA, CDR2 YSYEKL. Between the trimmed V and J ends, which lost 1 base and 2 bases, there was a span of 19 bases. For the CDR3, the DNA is TGCGCCAGCAGCCAAGCCCCGGCGGCAGGGGGGTCCACAGATACGCAGTATTTT. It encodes CASSQAPAAGGSTDTQYF.

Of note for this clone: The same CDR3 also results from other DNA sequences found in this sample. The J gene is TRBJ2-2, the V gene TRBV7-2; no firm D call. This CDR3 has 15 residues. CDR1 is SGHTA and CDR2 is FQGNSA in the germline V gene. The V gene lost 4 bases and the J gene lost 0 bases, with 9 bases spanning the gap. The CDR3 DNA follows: TGTGCCAGCAGCTCAAGAGGAACGAACACCGGGGAGCTGTTTTTT. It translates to CASSSRGTNTGELFF.

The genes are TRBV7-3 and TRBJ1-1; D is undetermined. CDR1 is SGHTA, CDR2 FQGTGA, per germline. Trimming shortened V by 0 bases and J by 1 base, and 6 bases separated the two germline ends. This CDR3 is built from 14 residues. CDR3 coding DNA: TGTGCCAGCAGCTTAACAAACAGGAACACTGAAGCTTTCTTT. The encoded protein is CASSLTNRNTEAFF.

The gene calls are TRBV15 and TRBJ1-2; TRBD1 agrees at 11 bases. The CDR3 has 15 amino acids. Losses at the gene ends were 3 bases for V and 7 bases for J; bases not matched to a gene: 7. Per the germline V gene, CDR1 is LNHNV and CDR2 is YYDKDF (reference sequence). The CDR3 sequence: CATSRGGQGASGYTF. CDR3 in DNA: TGTGCCACCAGCAGGGGCGGACAGGGGGCCTCTGGCTACACCTTC.

CDR3 amino acids: CAISAQGMNTEAFF. CDR3 DNA: TGTGCCATCAGTGCCCAGGGGATGAACACTGAAGCTTTCTTT. The genes are TRBV10-3 and TRBJ1-1; maybe TRBD1 (6 bases). Trimming took off 4 bases at V and 0 bases at J, with 9 bases between the two ends. Germline V CDR1 and CDR2: ENHRY, SYGVKD. The CDR3 consists of 14 residues.

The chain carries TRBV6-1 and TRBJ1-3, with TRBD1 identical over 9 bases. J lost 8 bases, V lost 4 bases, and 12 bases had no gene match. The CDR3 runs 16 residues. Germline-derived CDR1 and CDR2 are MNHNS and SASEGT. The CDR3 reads CASSVTGGLYGYTIYF. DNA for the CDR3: TGTGCCAGCAGTGTCACAGGGGGCTTGTATGGGTACACCATATATTTT.

The CDR3 DNA reads as TGTGCCAGCAGCTTAGGGACTGAGAACACTGAAGCTTTCTTT. Its protein product is CASSLGTENTEAFF. The rearrangement uses TRBV13 and TRBJ1-1; no firm D call. CDR1 is PRHDT and CDR2 is FYEKMQ in the germline V gene (reference sequence). The CDR3 length is 14 residues. V was clipped by 0 bases and J by 1 base, with 6 bases between them.

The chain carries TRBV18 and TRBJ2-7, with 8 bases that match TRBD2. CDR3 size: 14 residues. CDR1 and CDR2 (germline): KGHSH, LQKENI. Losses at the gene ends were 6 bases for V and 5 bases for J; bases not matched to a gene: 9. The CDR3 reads CASSPGLARDEQYF. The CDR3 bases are TGTGCCAGCTCCCCAGGACTAGCCCGCGACGAGCAGTACTTC.

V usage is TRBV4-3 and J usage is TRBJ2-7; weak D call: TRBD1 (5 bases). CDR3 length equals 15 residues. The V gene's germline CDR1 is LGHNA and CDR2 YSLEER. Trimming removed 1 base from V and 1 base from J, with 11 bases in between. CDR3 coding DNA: TGCGCCAGCAGCCAAGGGGGCAGTTCATCCTACGAGCAGTACTTC. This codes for CASSQGGSSSYEQYF.

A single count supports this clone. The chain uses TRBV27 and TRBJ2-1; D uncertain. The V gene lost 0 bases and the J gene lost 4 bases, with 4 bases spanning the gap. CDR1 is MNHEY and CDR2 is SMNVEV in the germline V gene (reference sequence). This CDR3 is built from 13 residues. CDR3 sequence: CASSLSRYNEQFF. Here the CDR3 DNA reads TGTGCCAGCAGTTTATCGCGGTACAATGAGCAGTTCTTC.